This T cell receptor (beta chain) derives from a study of cytomegalovirus exposure and HLA in healthy donors. This clone was seen a few times. The PCR ran on 60 Vbeta and 13 Jbeta primers. TCRdb's table, derived via immunoSEQ multiplex PCR, lists solely in-frame clones and lacks some. The repertoire consists of about 140,000 clones, with approximately 78% occurring once and the leading ten covering 2.5% to 3%. The CDR3 length is 15 residues. Between the trimmed V and J ends, which lost 3 bases and 0 bases, there was a span of 6 bases. Germline CDR1 is PRHDT and CDR2 is FYEKMQ (reference sequence). This TCR was sampled from a female donor in good health and CMV-seronegative. This rearrangement joins TRBV13 to TRBJ2-6; no reliable D call. Sequencing was carried out using PBMCs. The CDR3 sequence: CASSFLRSGANVLTF. CDR3 bases: TGTGCCAGCAGCTTTTTGCGCTCTGGGGCCAACGTCCTGACTTTC.